The rows below give T cell receptor beta chains drawn from one sample of a study of blood T cell repertoires in COVID-19. The repertoire was sequenced with immunoSEQ multiplex PCR; TCRdb's copy has only in-frame clones and lacks some. The sample has almost 200,000 clones; less than 90% are singletons. Sequencing was carried out using peripheral blood. The receptor set was obtained from a woman between 65 and 79 years old with acute or convalescent COVID-19. CDR3s include the opening cysteine and the closing phenylalanine or tryptophan. Each record gives: clone size, J gene, V gene, D gene, CDR3 DNA, CDR3 protein. The D gene is left open where the match is weak. Some rows mark clone size as missing; the rest say once, few, many or name a class of expanded clone.

. TRBJ2-1 TRBV6-2/TRBV6-3 . TGTGCCAGCAGTTACGACCGCGGTGAGCAGTTCTTC CASSYDRGEQFF
. TRBJ2-5 TRBV5-4 TRBD2 TGTGCCAGCAGCTTGTCTACTACTAGCGGGAGGGGAGAGACCCAGTACTTC CASSLSTTSGRGETQYF
. TRBJ2-7 TRBV27 . TGTGCCAGCAGCCTTAACGGCGGGGTATCGGGCGAGCAGTACTTC CASSLNGGVSGEQYF
once TRBJ2-2 TRBV9 TRBD1 TGTGCCAGCAGCGCCTTACAGGGGATCACCGGGGAGCTGTTTTTT CASSALQGITGELFF
. TRBJ2-7 TRBV19 TRBD1 TGTGCCAGTAGTATTACCGGGACAGGTACCTACGAGCAGTACTTC CASSITGTGTYEQYF
once TRBJ2-7 TRBV6-2/TRBV6-3 TRBD2 TGTGCCAGCAGTTACGGCGGGAGGCTTTACGAGCAGTACTTC CASSYGGRLYEQYF
once TRBJ1-3 TRBV6-5 . TGTGCCAGCACAGGGCTGTACTCTGGAAACACCATATATTTT CASTGLYSGNTIYF
. TRBJ2-1 TRBV19 . TGTGCCAGTAACCCCCGGGGGGCGGGTAGAAATGAGCAGTTCTTC CASNPRGAGRNEQFF
few TRBJ2-1 TRBV5-1 TRBD2 TGCGCCAGCAGCTCTGCTCTAGCGGGGGACAATGAGCAGTTCTTC CASSSALAGDNEQFF
. TRBJ1-4 TRBV4-1 TRBD1 TGCGCCAGCAGCCAGATGGGACAGGTTAATGAAAAACTGTTTTTT CASSQMGQVNEKLFF
. TRBJ2-3 TRBV18 TRBD1 TGTGCCAGCTCACCACGGACAGGGAAGGAAGATACGCAGTATTTT CASSPRTGKEDTQYF
once TRBJ2-3 TRBV19 . TGTGCCAGTAGTATACTCGTCACAGATACGCAGTATTTT CASSILVTDTQYF
. TRBJ1-5 TRBV7-9 TRBD1 TGTGCCAGCAGCTTGACAGGGGGCAATCAGCCCCAGCATTTT CASSLTGGNQPQHF
. TRBJ2-7 TRBV11-2 TRBD2 TGTGCCAGCAGCCGCTCCGCGGGGGGAGGGTATATGGCCTACGAGCAGTACTTC CASSRSAGGGYMAYEQYF
. TRBJ1-3 TRBV18 . TGTGCCAGCTCACCACCGAGCATTCGCTCTGGAAACACCATATATTTT CASSPPSIRSGNTIYF
. TRBJ2-4 TRBV9 TRBD2 TGTGCCAGCAGCGCCGGACTAGCGGGAGCACAAAACATTCAGTACTTC CASSAGLAGAQNIQYF
. TRBJ2-6 TRBV2 . TGTGCCAGCAGTCCTGGCGGCTCTGGGGCCAACGTCCTGACTTTC CASSPGGSGANVLTF
. TRBJ1-2 TRBV24-1 . TGTGCCACCAGTGCCCGAGGGGTCGGCCCACAGGGACCTAACTATGGCTACACCTTC CATSARGVGPQGPNYGYTF
. TRBJ1-2 TRBV7-2 . TGTGCCAGCAGCCGACCTTCTGGCGGAGGCTACACCTTC CASSRPSGGGYTF
. TRBJ2-5 TRBV19 TRBD2 TGTGCCAGCAAAATAGCGGGAGGAGAGACCCAGTACTTC CASKIAGGETQYF
. TRBJ2-2 TRBV3-1/TRBV3-2 TRBD2 TGTGCCAGCAGCCGCCCCCTGCGGGGGGGGCGTACCGGGGAGCTGTTTTTT CASSRPLRGGRTGELFF
. TRBJ2-3 TRBV5-1 . TGCGCCAGCAGCTTACAGGGTGATGGGGATACGCAGTATTTT CASSLQGDGDTQYF
. TRBJ1-4 TRBV7-6 . TGTGCCAGCAGCTTAGCGTTGACTCGAACTAATGAAAAACTGTTTTTT CASSLALTRTNEKLFF
. TRBJ2-7 TRBV2 . TGTGCCAGCAGTGGGGAGCCCTACGAGCAGTACTTC CASSGEPYEQYF
. TRBJ2-1 TRBV9 . TGTGCCAGCAGCGTCCAACAGGGAATTTTTAATGAGCAGTTCTTC CASSVQQGIFNEQFF
. TRBJ1-5 TRBV4-1 TRBD1 TGCGCCAGCAGCCACACAGGGGGAGATCAGCCCCAGCATTTT CASSHTGGDQPQHF
. TRBJ2-1 TRBV5-4 TRBD2 TGTGCCAGCAGCTCTAGCGGGAGGAACAATGAGCAGTTCTTC CASSSSGRNNEQFF
. TRBJ1-6 TRBV27 . TGTGCCAGCAGATGGAGAGGTAATTCACCCCTCCACTTT CASRWRGNSPLHF
few TRBJ1-1 TRBV6-5 . TGTGCCAGCATCTACCCAGGTGGGTCTGAAGCTTTCTTT CASIYPGGSEAFF
. TRBJ2-2 TRBV19 TRBD2 TGTGCCAGTACTACGCGGGGGGCGCTAACCGGGGAGCTGTTTTTT CASTTRGALTGELFF
. TRBJ1-2 TRBV2 . TGTGCCAGCCAGGAACAGGATGGAGGCTACACCTTC CASQEQDGGYTF
once TRBJ1-3 TRBV5-1 . TGCGCCAGCAGCTTGTGGCAGGGAACCGGAAACACCATATATTTT CASSLWQGTGNTIYF